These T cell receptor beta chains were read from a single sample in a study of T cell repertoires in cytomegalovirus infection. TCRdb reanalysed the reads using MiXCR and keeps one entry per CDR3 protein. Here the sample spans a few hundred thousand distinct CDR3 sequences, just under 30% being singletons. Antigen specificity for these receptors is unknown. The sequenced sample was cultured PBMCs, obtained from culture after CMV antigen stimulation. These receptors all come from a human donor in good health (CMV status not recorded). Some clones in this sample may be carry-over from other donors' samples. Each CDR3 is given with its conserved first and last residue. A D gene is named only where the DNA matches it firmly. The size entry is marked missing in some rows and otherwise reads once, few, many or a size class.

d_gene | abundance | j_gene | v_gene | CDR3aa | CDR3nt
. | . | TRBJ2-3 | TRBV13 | CASSLRGVLEDTQYF | TGTGCCAGCAGCTTAAGGGGGGTCCTGGAAGATACGCAGTATTTT
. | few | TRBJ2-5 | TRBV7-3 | CASSPSARGTETQYF | TGTGCCAGCAGCCCCTCGGCGCGGGGAACAGAGACCCAGTACTTC
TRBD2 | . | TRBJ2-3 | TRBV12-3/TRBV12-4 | CASSYQAGEASDTQYF | TGTGCCAGCAGTTACCAGGCGGGAGAAGCCTCAGATACGCAGTATTTT
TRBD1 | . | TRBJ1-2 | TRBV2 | CARHALSGQSF | TGTGCCCGCCACGCGCTTTCGGGACAGTCCTTC
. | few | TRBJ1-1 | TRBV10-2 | CASRGTANTEAFF | TGCGCCAGCAGAGGGACCGCGAACACTGAAGCTTTCTTT
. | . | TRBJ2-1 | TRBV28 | CASGFDEQFF | TGTGCCAGCGGGTTCGATGAGCAGTTCTTC
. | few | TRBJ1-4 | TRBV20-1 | CSANFRANEKLFF | TGCAGTGCTAACTTCCGGGCCAATGAAAAACTGTTTTTT
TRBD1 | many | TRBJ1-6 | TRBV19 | CASSTSGTGYNSPLHF | TGTGCCAGTAGTACATCCGGGACAGGGTATAATTCACCCCTCCACTTT
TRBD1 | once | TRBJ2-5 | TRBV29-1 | CSVGNRGFQETQYF | TGCAGCGTTGGTAACAGGGGCTTCCAAGAGACCCAGTACTTC
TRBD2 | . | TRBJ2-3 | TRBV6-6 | CASSSQMTSGSDTQYF | TGTGCCAGCAGTTCTCAGATGACTAGCGGGAGTGATACGCAGTATTTT
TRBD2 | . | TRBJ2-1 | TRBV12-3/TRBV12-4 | CATQLAGRGNEQFF | TGTGCCACTCAACTAGCGGGTCGGGGCAATGAGCAGTTCTTC
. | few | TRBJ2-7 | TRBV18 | CASSPGEVSYEQYF | TGTGCCAGCTCACCCGGGGAGGTGTCCTACGAGCAGTACTTC
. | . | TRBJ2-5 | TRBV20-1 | CSAKGGTLVVTTQYF | TGCAGTGCTAAGGGCGGGACTTTGGTCGTCACGACCCAGTACTTC
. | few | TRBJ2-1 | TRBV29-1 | CSVDGVGDLRDEQFF | TGCAGCGTTGACGGTGTGGGGGACCTTAGGGATGAGCAGTTCTTC
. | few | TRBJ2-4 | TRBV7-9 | CASRSGLDKNIQYF | TGTGCCAGCAGATCGGGGTTGGACAAAAACATTCAGTACTTC
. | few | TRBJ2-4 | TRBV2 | CASSERENIQYF | TGTGCCAGCAGTGAAAGGGAGAACATTCAGTACTTC
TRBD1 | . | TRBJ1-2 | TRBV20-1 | CSARGGTVTYGYTF | TGCAGTGCTAGAGGTGGGACAGTTACGTATGGCTACACCTTC
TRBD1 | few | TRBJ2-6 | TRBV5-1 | CASSLGDSSGANVLTF | TGCGCCAGCAGCTTGGGGGACAGTTCTGGGGCCAACGTCCTGACTTTC
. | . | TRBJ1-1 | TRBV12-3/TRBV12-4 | CASNPGQNTEAFF | TGTGCCAGCAACCCAGGACAGAACACTGAAGCTTTCTTT
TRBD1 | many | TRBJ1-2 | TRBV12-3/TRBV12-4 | CASSFPGDSRLRGGYTF | TGTGCCAGCAGTTTCCCTGGGGACAGCCGACTACGGGGTGGCTACACCTTC
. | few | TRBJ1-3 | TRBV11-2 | CASSPRSGGLDASSGNTIYF | TGTGCCAGCAGCCCCCGAAGCGGGGGGCTGGACGCCTCCTCTGGAAACACCATATATTTT
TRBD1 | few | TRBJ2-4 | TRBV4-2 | CASSQEGQGLNIQYF | TGTGCCAGCAGCCAAGAAGGACAGGGCTTAAACATTCAGTACTTC
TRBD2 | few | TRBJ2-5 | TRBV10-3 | CAISESSGKGRETQYF | TGTGCCATCAGTGAGTCGAGCGGGAAGGGGAGAGAGACCCAGTACTTC
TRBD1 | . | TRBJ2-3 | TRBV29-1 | CSAPGQGADTQYF | TGCAGCGCTCCGGGACAGGGGGCAGATACGCAGTATTTT
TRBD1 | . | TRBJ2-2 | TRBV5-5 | CASSRGQGDTGELFF | TGTGCCAGCAGCCGCGGACAGGGGGACACCGGGGAGCTGTTTTTT
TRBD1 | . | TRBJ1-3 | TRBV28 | CASSSLTGGSGNTIYF | TGTGCCAGCAGTTCCTTGACAGGGGGCTCTGGAAACACCATATATTTT
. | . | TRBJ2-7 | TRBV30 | CAWSVLAYEQYF | TGTGCCTGGAGTGTACTAGCTTACGAGCAGTACTTC
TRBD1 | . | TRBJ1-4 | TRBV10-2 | CASSGAGGHGNEKLFF | TGCGCCAGCAGTGGGGCAGGGGGGCACGGTAATGAAAAACTGTTTTTT
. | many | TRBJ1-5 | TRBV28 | CASTSPAQYSNQPQHF | TGTGCCAGCACGTCCCCAGCACAATATAGCAATCAGCCCCAGCATTTT
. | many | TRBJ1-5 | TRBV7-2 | CASSEQGVGQPQHF | TGTGCCAGCAGCGAACAGGGAGTAGGGCAGCCCCAGCATTTT
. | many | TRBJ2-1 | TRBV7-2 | CASSAPGDEQFF | TGTGCCAGCAGCGCACCCGGGGATGAGCAGTTCTTC
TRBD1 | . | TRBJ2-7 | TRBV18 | CASSPNPVGTGGTAKYF | TGTGCCAGCTCACCAAATCCGGTCGGGACAGGGGGGACGGCGAAGTACTTC
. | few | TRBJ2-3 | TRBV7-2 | CASSSVSRGSTDTQYF | TGTGCCAGCAGCTCAGTATCCCGGGGAAGCACAGATACGCAGTATTTT
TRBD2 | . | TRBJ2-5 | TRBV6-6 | CASKTSAETQYF | TGTGCCAGTAAGACTAGCGCGGAGACCCAGTACTTC
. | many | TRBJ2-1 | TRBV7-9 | CASSLVWLASSSYNEQFF | TGTGCCAGCAGCTTAGTATGGCTAGCGAGCAGCTCCTACAATGAGCAGTTCTTC
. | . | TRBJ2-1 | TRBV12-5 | CASGFQGGGNEQFF | TGTGCTAGTGGTTTTCAGGGAGGGGGCAATGAGCAGTTCTTC
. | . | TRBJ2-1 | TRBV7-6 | CASSLGTTYNEQFF | TGTGCCAGCAGCTTAGGCACCACGTACAATGAGCAGTTCTTC
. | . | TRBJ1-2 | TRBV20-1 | CSAREGGRPLNYGYTF | TGCAGTGCTAGGGAGGGGGGGCGCCCCCTTAACTATGGCTACACCTTC
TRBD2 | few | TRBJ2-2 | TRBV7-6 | CASTLSGENTGELFF | TGTGCCAGCACCCTTAGCGGGGAAAACACCGGGGAGCTGTTTTTT
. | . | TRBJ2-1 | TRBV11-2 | CASVSGYNEQFF | TGTGCCAGCGTCTCAGGGTACAATGAGCAGTTCTTC
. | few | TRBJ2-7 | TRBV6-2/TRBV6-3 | CASRGIHQSSYEQYF | TGTGCCAGCAGAGGGATTCATCAGAGCTCCTACGAGCAGTACTTC
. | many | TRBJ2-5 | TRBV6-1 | CASSPDGQRKETQYF | TGTGCCAGCAGTCCCGATGGACAGCGAAAAGAGACCCAGTACTTC